A few counts support the clone carrying this T cell receptor beta chain. Measured with immunoSEQ multiplex PCR; TCRdb has only the in-frame clones, and not every one. In the table there are around 54,000 clones, 85% to 95% of which are singletons. Germline loops: CDR1 KGHSH, CDR2 LQKENI. Trimming took 4 bases from V and 7 from J; bases not matched to a gene: 5. The CDR3 consists of 14 residues. This clonotype originated in a man aged 35 to 55 with rheumatoid arthritis. The sequenced sample consisted of PBMCs. This rearrangement joins TRBV18 to TRBJ1-5, with TRBD1 matching 9 bases. This CDR3 is CASSLGQGGQPQHF. As DNA, the CDR3 is TGTGCCAGCTCACTGGGACAGGGTGGACAGCCCCAGCATTTT.